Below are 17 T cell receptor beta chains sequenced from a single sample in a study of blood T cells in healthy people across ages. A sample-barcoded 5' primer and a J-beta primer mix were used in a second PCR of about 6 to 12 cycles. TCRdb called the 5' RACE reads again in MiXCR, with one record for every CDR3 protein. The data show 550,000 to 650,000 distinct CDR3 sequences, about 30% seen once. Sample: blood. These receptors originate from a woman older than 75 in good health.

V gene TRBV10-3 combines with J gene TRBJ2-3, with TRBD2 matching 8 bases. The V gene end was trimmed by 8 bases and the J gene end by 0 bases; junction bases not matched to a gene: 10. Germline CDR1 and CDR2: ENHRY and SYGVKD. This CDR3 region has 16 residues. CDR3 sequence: CAIGGGSGASTDTQYF. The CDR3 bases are TGTGCCATCGGTGGGGGTAGCGGGGCTAGCACAGATACGCAGTATTTT.

The CDR3 DNA reads TGTGCCAGCAGAAAGAGAGGGGGGGCAGATGTGCAGTATTTT. It translates to CASRKRGGADVQYF. The V call is TRBV12-3 or TRBV12-4, the J call TRBJ2-3, with D possibly TRBD2 on 7 matching bases. Trimming left V 6 bases short and J 11 bases short, with 21 bases between. The CDR3 has 14 amino acids.

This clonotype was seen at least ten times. CDR3 protein: CASSPQGLARETQYF. CDR3 in DNA: TGTGCCAGCAGCCCCCAGGGACTAGCTAGAGAGACCCAGTACTTC. The chain employs TRBV7-2 and TRBJ2-5, with TRBD2 matching over 9 bases. Germline V gene sequence: CDR1 SGHTA, CDR2 FQGNSA. The length of the CDR3 is 15 residues. Trimming at V came to 5 bases and at J to 4 bases, leaving 8 bases not matched to a gene.

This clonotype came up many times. Here the CDR3 DNA reads TGCGCCAGCAGCCAAGAGTCCGGTGCAAAACTGTTTTTT. Its translation is CASSQESGAKLFF. The V call is TRBV4-1, the J call TRBJ1-4, with no clear D. The CDR3 is 13 residues long. V shed 0 bases and J shed 10 bases, with 9 bases lying between them. Per the germline V gene, CDR1 is MGHRA and CDR2 is YSYEKL.

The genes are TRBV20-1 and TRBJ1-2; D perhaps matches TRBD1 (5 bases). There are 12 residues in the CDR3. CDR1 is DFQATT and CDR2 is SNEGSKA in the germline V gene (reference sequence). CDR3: CSPRRQRNGYTF. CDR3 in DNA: TGCAGCCCCAGAAGACAGCGAAATGGCTACACCTTC.

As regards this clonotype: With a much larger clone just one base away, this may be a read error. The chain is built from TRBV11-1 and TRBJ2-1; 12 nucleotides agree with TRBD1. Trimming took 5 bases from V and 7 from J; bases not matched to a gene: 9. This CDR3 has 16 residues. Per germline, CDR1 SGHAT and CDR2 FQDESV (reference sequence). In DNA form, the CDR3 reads TGTGCCAGCAGCCTAGACGGGACAGGGGGCAGGAATGAGCAGTTCTTC. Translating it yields CASSLDGTGGRNEQFF.

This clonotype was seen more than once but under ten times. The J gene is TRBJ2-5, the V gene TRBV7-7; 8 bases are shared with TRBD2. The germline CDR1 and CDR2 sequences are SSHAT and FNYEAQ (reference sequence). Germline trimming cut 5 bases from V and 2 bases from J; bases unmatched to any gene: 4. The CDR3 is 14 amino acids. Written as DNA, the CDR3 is TGTGCCAGCAGCGGCCGGGGGGGACAAGAGACCCAGTACTTC. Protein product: CASSGRGGQETQYF.

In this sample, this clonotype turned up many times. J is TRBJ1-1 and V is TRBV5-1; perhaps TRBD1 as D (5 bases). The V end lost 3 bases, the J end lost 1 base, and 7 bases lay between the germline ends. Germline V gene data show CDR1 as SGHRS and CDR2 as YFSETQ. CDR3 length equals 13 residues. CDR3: CASSSGANTEAFF. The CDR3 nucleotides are TGCGCCAGCAGCTCTGGGGCGAACACTGAAGCTTTCTTT.

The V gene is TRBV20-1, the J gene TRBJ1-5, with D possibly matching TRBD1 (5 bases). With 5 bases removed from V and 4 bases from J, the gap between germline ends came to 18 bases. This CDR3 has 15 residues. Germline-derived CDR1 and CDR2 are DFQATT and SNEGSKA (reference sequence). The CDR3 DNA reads TGCAGTGCTGAGACTCCCTACAGGCTAAATCAGCCCCAGCATTTT. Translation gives CSAETPYRLNQPQHF.

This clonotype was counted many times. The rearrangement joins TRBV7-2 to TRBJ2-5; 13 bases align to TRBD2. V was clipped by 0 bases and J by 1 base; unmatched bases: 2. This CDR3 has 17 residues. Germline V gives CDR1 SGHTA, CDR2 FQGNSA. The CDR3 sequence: CASSLALAGGPQETQYF. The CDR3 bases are TGTGCCAGCAGCTTAGCACTAGCGGGGGGGCCCCAAGAGACCCAGTACTTC.

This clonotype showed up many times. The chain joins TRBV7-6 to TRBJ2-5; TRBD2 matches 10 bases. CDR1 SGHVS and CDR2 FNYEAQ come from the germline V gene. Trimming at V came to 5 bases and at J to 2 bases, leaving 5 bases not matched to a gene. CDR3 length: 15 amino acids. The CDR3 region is CASSPMTSGQETQYF. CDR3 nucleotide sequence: TGTGCCAGCAGCCCTATGACTAGCGGGCAAGAGACCCAGTACTTC. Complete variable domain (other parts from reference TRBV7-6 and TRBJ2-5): GAGVSQSPRYKVTKRGQDVALRCDPISGHVSLYWYRQALGQGPEFLTYFNYEAQQDKSGLPNDRFSAERPEGSISTLTIQRTEQRDSAMYRCASSPMTSGQETQYFGPGTRLLVL.

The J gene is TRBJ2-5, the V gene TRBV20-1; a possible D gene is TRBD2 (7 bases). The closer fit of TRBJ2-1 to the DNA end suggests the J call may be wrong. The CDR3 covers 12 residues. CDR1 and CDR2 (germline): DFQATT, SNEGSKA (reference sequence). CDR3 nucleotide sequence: TGCAGTGCTAGCGGAGGGGGGGAGACCCAGTTCTTC. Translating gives CSASGGGETQFF.

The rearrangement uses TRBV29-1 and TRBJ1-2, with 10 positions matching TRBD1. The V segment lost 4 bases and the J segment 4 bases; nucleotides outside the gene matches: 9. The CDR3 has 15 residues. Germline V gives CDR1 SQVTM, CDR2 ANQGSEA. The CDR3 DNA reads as TGCAGCGTTGCTGGTGGGACAGGGGACATCTATGGCTACACCTTC. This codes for CSVAGGTGDIYGYTF.

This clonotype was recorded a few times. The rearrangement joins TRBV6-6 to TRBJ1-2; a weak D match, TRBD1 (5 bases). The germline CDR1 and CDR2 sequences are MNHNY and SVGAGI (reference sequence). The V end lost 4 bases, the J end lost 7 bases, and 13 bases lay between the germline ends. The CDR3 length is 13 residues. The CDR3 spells CASSSGLNGGYTF. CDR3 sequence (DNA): TGTGCCAGCAGTTCGGGACTCAACGGTGGCTACACCTTC.

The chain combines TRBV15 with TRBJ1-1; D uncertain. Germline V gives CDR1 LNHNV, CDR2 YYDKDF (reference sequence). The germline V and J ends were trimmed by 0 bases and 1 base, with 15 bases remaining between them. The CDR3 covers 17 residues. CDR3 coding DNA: TGTGCCACCAGCAGAGATCTATGGCAGGCGCGGAACACTGAAGCTTTCTTT. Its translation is CATSRDLWQARNTEAFF.

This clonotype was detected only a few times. Written as DNA, the CDR3 is TGTGCCAGCAGTGGGGGGACAGGGGGCCCCACCAGCACAGATACGCAGTATTTT. Its translation: CASSGGTGGPTSTDTQYF. The chain employs TRBV6-1 and TRBJ2-3; 12 nucleotides match TRBD1. Germline CDR1 MNHNS, CDR2 SASEGT. With V trimmed by 4 bases and J by 0 bases, 8 bases remained unmatched. The CDR3 loop spans 18 amino acids.

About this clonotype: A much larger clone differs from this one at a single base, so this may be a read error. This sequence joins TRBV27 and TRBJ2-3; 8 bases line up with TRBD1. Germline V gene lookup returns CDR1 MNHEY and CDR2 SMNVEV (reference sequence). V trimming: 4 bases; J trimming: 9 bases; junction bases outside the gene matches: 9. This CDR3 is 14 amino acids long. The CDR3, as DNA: TGTGCCAGCAGTTCAAGGACAGGGCGCCACACGCAGTATTTT. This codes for CASSSRTGRHTQYF.